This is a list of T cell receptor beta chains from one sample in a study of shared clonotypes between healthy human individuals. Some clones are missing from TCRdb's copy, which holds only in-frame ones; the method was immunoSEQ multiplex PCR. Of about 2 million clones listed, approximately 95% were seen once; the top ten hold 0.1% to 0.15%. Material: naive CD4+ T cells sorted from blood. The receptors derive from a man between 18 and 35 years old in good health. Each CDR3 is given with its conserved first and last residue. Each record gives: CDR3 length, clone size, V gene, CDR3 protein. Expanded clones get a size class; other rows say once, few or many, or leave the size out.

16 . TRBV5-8 CASSLRASGSTDTQYF
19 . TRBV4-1 CASSQAQTGTGGSGNTIYF
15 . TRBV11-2 CASSLAGSSSYEQYF
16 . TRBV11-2 CASSLGTLVGTDTQYF
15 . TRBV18 CASSPPGQGDNTQYF
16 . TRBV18 CASSPGVQGGNQPQHF
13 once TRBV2 CASSDRANYGYTF
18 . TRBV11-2 CASSLALLQGQLTYEQYF
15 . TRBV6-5 CASNLTGSFDYGYTF
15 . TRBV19 CASSIQGPSYNEQFF
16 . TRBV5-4 CASRAEGGNQIKTQYF
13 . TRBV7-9 CASSWTDNTEAFF
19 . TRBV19 CASSLDRGPAGTTSYEQYF
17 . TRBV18 CASSLETGSSYNSPLHF
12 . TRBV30 CAWSVWGYEQYF
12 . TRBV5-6 CASSHPPGEQYF
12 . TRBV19 CASTATKNIQYF
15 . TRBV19 CATLSDESRFNEQFF
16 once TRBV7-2 CASSLVFSTKQETQYF
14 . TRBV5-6 CASSYGRKSDTQYF
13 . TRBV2 CASKDRGLSEQYF
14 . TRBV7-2 CASSIQGARTEAFF
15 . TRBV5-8 CASSLRQGYNSPLHF
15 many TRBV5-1 CASSLATSGAYEQYF
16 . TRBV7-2 CASSLGAAVAQETQYF
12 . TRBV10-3 CAISTNYNEQFF
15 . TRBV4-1 CASKHPAGRIGGYTF
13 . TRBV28 CASSLGGYNEQFF
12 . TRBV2 CASSPRTETQYF
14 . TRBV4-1 CASSQTSGRTEQYF
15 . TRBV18 CASSLRDRATGELFF
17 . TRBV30 CAWIPRRKGVYTGELFF
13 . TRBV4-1 CASGQGLSYGYTF
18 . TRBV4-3 CASSQGAGLFSGANVLTF
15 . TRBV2 CASLEAGGPGETQYF
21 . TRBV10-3 CAISENAGRRHTRRYQETQYF
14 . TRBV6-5 CASRQDRGNQPQHF
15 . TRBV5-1 CASSLVLDFTDTQYF
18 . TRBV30 CAWSSGLAGVMGTDTQYF
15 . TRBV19 CASSPRAGGLDEQYF
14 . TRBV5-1 CASNLGGTQETQYF
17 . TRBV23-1 CASSHATQGRDLDEQYF
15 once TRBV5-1 CASSTLGTVGETQYF